The following is a TCR beta chain sequence with its context. This sample stems from a study of shared clonotypes between healthy human individuals. CDR3 size: 17 residues. With V trimmed by 3 bases and J by 0 bases, 8 bases remained unmatched. Per germline, CDR1 MDHEN and CDR2 SYDVKM. Generated by immunoSEQ multiplex PCR, the TCRdb table keeps only in-frame clones and is missing some. The table shows some 530,000 clones, with approximately 80% occurring only once. Sequencing used PBMCs. The chain employs TRBV28 and TRBJ1-2; 9 bases map to TRBD1. The sequence was obtained from a woman between 40 and 50 years old in good health. Some clones in this sample may be carry-over from other donors' samples. CDR3 sequence reads: CASSFMGQGAPNYGYTF. The CDR3 nucleotides read TGTGCCAGCAGTTTTATGGGACAGGGAGCTCCTAACTATGGCTACACCTTC.